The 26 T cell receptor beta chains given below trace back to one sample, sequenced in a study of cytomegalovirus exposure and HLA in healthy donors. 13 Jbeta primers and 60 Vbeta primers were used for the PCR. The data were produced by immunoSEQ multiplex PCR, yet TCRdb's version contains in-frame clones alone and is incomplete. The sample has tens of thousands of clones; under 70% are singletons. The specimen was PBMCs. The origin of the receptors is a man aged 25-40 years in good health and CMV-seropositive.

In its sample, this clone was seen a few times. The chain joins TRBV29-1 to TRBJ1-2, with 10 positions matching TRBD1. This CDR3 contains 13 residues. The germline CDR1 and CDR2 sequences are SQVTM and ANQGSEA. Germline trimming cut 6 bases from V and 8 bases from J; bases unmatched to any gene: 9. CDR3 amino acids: CSVRGGTGDGYTF. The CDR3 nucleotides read TGCAGCGTGCGTGGGGGGACAGGGGACGGCTACACCTTC.

CDR3 residues: CASSLDGRIRRTF. In DNA form, the CDR3 reads TGTGCCAGCAGCTTAGATGGCAGGATCCGACGCACCTTC. The chain is built from TRBV11-2 and TRBJ1-2; no firm D call. Germline V gives CDR1 SGHAT, CDR2 FQNNGV. The ends were cut back, 0 bases at V and 13 bases at J, with 15 bases in the middle. The CDR3 runs to 13 residues.

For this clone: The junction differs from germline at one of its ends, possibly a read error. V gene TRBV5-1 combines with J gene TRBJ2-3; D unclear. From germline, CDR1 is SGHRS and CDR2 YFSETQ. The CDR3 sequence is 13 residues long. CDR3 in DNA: TGCGCCAGCGGCTTAACTAGCACAGATACGCAGTATTTT. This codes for CASGLTSTDTQYF.

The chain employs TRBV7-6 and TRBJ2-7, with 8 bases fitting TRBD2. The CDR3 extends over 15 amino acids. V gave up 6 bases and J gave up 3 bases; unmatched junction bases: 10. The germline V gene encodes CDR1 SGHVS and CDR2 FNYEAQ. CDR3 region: CASSPGGGGYYEQYF. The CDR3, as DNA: TGTGCCAGCAGTCCGGGGGGCGGGGGGTACTACGAGCAGTACTTC.

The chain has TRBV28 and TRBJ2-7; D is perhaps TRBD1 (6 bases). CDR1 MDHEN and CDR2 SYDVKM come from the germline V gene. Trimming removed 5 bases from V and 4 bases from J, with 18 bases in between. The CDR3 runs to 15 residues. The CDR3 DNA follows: TGTGCCAGCAGTCGGCAGGGGCTAGCTTCGTACGAGCAGTACTTC. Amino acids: CASSRQGLASYEQYF.

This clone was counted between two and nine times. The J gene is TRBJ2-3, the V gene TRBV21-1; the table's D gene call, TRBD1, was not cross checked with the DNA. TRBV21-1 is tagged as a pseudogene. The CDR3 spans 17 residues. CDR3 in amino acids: CASSKLVTERSTDTQYF. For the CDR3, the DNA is TGTGCCAGCAGCAAATTGGTAACAGAACGGTCTACAGATACGCAGTATTTT.

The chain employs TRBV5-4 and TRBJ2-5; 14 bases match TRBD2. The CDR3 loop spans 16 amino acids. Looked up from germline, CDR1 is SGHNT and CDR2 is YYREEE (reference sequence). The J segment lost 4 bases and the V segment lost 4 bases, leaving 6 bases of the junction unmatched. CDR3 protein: CASSPGLAGAPETQYF. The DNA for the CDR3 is TGTGCCAGCAGCCCGGGACTAGCGGGGGCGCCAGAGACCCAGTACTTC.

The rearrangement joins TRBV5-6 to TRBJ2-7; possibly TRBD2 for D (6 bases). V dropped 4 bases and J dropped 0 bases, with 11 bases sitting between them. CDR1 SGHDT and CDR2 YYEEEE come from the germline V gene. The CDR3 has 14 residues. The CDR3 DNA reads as TGTGCCAGCAGCCGACTAGTATTCTCCTACGAGCAGTACTTC. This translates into CASSRLVFSYEQYF.

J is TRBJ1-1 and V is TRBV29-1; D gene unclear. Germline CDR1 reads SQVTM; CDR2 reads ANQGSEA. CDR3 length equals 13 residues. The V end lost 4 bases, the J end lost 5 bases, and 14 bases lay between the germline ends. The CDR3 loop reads CSVGRELETEAFF. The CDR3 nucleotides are TGCAGCGTTGGGAGGGAATTAGAGACTGAAGCTTTCTTT.

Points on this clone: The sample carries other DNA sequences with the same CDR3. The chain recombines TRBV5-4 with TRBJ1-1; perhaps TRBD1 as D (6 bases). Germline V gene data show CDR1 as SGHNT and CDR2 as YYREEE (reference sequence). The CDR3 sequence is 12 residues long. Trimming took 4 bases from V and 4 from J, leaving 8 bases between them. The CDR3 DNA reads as TGTGCCAGCAGCCCACAGGGCACTGAAGCTTTCTTT. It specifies CASSPQGTEAFF.

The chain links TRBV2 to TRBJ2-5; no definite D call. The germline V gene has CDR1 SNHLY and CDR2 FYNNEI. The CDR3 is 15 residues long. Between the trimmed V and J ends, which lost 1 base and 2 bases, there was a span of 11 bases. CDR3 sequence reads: CASSEVLGSQETQYF. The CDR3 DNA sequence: TGTGCCAGCAGTGAAGTGTTGGGCAGTCAAGAGACCCAGTACTTC.

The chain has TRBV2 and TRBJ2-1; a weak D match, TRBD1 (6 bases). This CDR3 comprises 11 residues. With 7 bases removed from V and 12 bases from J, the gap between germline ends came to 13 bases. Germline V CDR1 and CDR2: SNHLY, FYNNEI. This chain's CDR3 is CASNLQGTQFF. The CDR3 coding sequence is TGTGCCAGCAATCTACAGGGAACGCAGTTCTTC.

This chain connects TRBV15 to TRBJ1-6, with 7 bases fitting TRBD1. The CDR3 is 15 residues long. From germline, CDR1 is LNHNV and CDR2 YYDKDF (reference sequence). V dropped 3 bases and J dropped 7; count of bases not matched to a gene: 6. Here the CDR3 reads CATSRGTARNSPLHF. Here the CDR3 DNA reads TGTGCCACCAGCAGGGGGACAGCCAGAAATTCACCCCTCCACTTT.

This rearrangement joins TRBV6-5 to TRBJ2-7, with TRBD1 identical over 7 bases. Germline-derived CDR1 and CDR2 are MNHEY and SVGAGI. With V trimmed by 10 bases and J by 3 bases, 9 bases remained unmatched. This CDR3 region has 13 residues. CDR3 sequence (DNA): TGTGCCACCAGGGGGACAGTCCTCTACGAGCAGTACTTC. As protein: CATRGTVLYEQYF.

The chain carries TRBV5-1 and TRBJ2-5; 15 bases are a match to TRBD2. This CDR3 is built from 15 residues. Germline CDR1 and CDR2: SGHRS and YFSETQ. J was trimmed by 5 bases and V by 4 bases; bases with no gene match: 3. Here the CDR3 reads CASSPGLAGGETQYF. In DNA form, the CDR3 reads TGCGCCAGCAGCCCGGGACTAGCGGGGGGTGAGACCCAGTACTTC. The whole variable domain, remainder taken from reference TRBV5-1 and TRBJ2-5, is KAGVTQTPRYLIKTRGQQVTLSCSPISGHRSVSWYQQTPGQGLQFLFEYFSETQRNKGNFPGRFSGRQFSNSRSEMNVSTLELGDSALYLCASSPGLAGGETQYFGPGTRLLVL.

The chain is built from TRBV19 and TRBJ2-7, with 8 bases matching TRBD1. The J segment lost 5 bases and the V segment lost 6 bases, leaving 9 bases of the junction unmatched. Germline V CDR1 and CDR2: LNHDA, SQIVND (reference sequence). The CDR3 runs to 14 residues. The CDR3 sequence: CASRPQGAVNEQYF. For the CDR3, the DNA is TGTGCCAGTAGACCCCAGGGGGCGGTAAACGAGCAGTACTTC.

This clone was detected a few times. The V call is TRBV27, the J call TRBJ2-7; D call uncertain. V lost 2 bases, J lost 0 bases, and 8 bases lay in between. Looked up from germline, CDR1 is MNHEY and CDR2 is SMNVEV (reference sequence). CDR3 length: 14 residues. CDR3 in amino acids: CASSLSRISYEQYF. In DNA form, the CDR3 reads TGTGCCAGCAGTTTAAGCAGGATCTCCTACGAGCAGTACTTC.

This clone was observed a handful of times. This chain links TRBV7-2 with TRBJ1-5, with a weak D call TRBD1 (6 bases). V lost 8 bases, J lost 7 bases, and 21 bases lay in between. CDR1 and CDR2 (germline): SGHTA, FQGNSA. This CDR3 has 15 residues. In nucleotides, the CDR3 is TGTGCCAGCTCCTTGTCACAGGGTTTGGGGCAGCCCCAGCATTTT. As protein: CASSLSQGLGQPQHF.

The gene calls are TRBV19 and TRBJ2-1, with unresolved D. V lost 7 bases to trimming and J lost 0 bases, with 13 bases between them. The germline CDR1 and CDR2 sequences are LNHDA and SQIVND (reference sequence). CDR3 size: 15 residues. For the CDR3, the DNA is TGTGCCAGTACACTCGCCTCCGGCTCCTACAATGAGCAGTTCTTC. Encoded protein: CASTLASGSYNEQFF.

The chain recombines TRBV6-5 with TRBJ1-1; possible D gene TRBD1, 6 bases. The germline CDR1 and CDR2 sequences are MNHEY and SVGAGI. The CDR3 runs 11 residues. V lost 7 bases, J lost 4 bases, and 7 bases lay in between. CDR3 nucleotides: TGTGCCAGCACAGGGGTCACTGAAGCTTTCTTT. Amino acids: CASTGVTEAFF.

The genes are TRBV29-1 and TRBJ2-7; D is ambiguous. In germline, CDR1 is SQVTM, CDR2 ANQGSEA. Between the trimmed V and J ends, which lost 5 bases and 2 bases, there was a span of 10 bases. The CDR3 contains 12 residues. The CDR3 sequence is CSVRRQPYEQYF. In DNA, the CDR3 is TGCAGCGTTCGCAGGCAACCCTACGAGCAGTACTTC.

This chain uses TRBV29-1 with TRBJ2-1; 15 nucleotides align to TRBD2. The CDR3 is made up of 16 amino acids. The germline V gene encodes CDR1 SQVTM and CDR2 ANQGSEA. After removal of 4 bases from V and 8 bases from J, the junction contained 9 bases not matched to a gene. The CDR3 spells CSVVGLAGGPRDEQFF. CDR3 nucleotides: TGCAGCGTTGTTGGACTAGCGGGAGGGCCTCGCGATGAGCAGTTCTTC.

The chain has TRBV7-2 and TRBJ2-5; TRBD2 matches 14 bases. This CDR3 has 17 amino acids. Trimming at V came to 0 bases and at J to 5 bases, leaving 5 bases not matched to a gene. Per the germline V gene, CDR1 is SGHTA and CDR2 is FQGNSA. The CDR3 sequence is CASSLAGTSGRMETQYF. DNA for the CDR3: TGTGCCAGCAGCTTAGCCGGGACTAGCGGGAGAATGGAGACCCAGTACTTC. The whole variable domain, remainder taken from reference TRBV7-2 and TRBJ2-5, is GAGVSQSPSNKVTEKGKDVELRCDPISGHTALYWYRQSLGQGLEFLIYFQGNSAPDKSGLPSDRFSAERTGGSVSTLTIQRTQQEDSAVYLCASSLAGTSGRMETQYFGPGTRLLVL.

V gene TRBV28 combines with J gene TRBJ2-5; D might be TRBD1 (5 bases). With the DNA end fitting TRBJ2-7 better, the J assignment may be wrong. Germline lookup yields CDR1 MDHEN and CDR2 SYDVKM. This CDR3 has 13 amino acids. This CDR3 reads CASSLGRDDEQYF. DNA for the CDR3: TGTGCCAGCAGTTTAGGCAGGGATGACGAGCAGTACTTC.

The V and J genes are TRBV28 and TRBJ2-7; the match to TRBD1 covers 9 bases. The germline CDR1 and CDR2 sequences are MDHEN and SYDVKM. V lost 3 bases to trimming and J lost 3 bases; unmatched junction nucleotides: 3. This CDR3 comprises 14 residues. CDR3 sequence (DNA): TGTGCCAGCAGTTTTCGGGGACAGGGCTACGAGCAGTACTTC. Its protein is CASSFRGQGYEQYF. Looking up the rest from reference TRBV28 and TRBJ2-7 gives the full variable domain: DVKVTQSSRYLVKRTGEKVFLECVQDMDHENMFWYRQDPGLGLRLIYFSYDVKMKEKGDIPEGYSVSREKKERFSLILESASTNQTSMYLCASSFRGQGYEQYFGPGTRLTVT.

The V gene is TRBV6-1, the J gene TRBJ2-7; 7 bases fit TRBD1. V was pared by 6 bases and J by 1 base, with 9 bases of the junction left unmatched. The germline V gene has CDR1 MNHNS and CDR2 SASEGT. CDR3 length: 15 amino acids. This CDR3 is CASRLQGTYSYEQYF. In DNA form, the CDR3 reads TGTGCCAGCAGACTACAGGGGACCTATTCCTACGAGCAGTACTTC.